This TCR beta chain was identified in a study of blood T cell repertoires in COVID-19. How the authors handled the data: For nucleated cells, counts were estimated from reference gene primer amplification. Using immunoSEQ multiplex PCR, the repertoire was profiled, and TCRdb retains in-frame clones only, with some absent. V, J and clone size were drawn from that table, and D and trimming were deduced from the DNA. The sample holds more than 300,000 clones; 70% to 90% are singletons and the top ten take about 1.9%. This sequence originates from a man aged 35-49 years in a cohort exposed to, infected with or recovered from COVID-19 (not recorded which). The sequenced sample was PBMCs or T cells enriched from blood (not recorded which).

Here the CDR3 reads CSVEVVSNLNTEAFF. The CDR3 nucleotides are TGCAGCGTTGAAGTAGTGTCAAACCTGAACACTGAAGCTTTCTTT. The chain has TRBV29-1 and TRBJ1-1; D is unresolved. Germline V gene lookup returns CDR1 SQVTM and CDR2 ANQGSEA. Trimming shortened V by 1 base and J by 0 bases, and 12 bases separated the two germline ends. This CDR3 region has 15 residues.